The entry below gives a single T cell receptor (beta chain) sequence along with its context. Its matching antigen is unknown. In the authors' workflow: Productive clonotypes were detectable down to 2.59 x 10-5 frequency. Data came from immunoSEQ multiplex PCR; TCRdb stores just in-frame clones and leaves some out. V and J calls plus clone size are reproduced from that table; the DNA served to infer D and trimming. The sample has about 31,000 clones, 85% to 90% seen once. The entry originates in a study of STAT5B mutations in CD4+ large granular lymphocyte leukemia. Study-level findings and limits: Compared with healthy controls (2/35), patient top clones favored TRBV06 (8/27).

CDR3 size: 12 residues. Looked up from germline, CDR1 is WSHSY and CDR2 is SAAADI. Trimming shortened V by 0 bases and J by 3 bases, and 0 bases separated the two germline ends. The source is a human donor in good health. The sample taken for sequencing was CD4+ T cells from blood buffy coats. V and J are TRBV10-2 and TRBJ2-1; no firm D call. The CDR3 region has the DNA TGCGCCAGCAGTGAGTCCTACAATGAGCAGTTCTTC. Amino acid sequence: CASSESYNEQFF.